The 22 T cell receptor beta chains below all came from one sample that was sequenced in a study of T cell responses to AZD1222 COVID-19 vaccine (dated by TCRdb to the early 2020s). Libraries were built with the immunoSEQ multiplex PCR assay. As stored in TCRdb, this immuneACCESS dataset retains in-frame rearrangements with V and J assigned. A fraction of the clones does not appear; measured against another copy, unresolved V genes explain less than half of the discrepancy, and the remainder lacks a known reason. The sample profile shows approximately 200,000 clones; around 87% of them were found once. About 3% of the sample is in the top ten clones. The intended sense of this specimen's time point label: baseline before first vaccination. The label giving this sample's treatment or condition can be read as: meningococcal conjugate vaccine given as trial control. Specimen: peripheral blood, collected on day 0 of MenACWY control vaccination. Every receptor here comes from an adult in good health.

The chain links TRBV7-2 to TRBJ2-1; D unclear. The germline CDR1 and CDR2 sequences are SGHTA and FQGNSA. Trimming shortened V by 1 base and J by 8 bases, and 3 bases separated the two germline ends. The CDR3 spans 11 residues. The CDR3 DNA follows: TGTGCCAGCAGCTTAGAACATGAGCAGTTCTTC. Protein product: CASSLEHEQFF. The full variable domain, its missing parts supplied by reference TRBV7-2 and TRBJ2-1, is GAGVSQSPSNKVTEKGKDVELRCDPISGHTALYWYRQSLGQGLEFLIYFQGNSAPDKSGLPSDRFSAERTGGSVSTLTIQRTQQEDSAVYLCASSLEHEQFFGPGTRLTVL.

Comments on this clone: Other DNA sequences of this sample code for an identical CDR3. This rearrangement joins TRBV9 to TRBJ2-7, with a possible D match to TRBD2 (5 bases). V lost 1 base and J 4 bases, leaving 6 bases between the germline ends. The CDR3 covers 12 residues. CDR1 is SGDLS and CDR2 is YYNGEE in the germline V gene. The CDR3 loop is CASSVSGYEQYF. The DNA of the CDR3 is TGTGCCAGCAGCGTAAGCGGATACGAGCAGTACTTC.

This clone was seen once. Other DNA sequences of this sample code for an identical CDR3. This chain links TRBV7-9 with TRBJ2-3, with D unclear. CDR3 length: 12 amino acids. V lost 1 base, J lost 5 bases, and 4 bases lay in between. The germline V gene encodes CDR1 SEHNR and CDR2 FQNEAQ (reference sequence). As DNA, the CDR3 is TGTGCCAGCAGCTTAGTTCGAGATACGCAGTATTTT. It is translated as CASSLVRDTQYF. Drawing the rest from reference TRBV7-9 and TRBJ2-3, the complete variable domain is DTGVSQNPRHKITKRGQNVTFRCDPISEHNRLYWYRQTLGQGPEFLTYFQNEAQLEKSRLLSDRFSAERPKGSFSTLEIQRTEQGDSAMYLCASSLVRDTQYFGPGTRLTVL.

The chain joins TRBV7-7 to TRBJ2-3; D might be TRBD1 or TRBD2, each matching 5 bases. Germline V lookup: CDR1 SSHAT, CDR2 FNYEAQ (reference sequence). CDR3 length: 13 residues. Trimming removed 8 bases from V and 1 base from J, with 10 bases in between. The CDR3 coding sequence is TGTGCCAGCGGGGACGGAGGCACAGATACGCAGTATTTT. It yields the protein CASGDGGTDTQYF.

The genes are TRBV28 and TRBJ2-3; 8 bases are shared with TRBD1. CDR3 size: 14 residues. V dropped 5 bases and J dropped 1; count of bases not matched to a gene: 2. Germline CDR1 reads MDHEN; CDR2 reads SYDVKM. The DNA for the CDR3 is TGTGCCAGCAGTCCGACAGGGGGCACAGATACGCAGTATTTT. Translated, it gives CASSPTGGTDTQYF.

V is TRBV7-7 and J is TRBJ2-5, with TRBD2 matching over 10 bases. The CDR3 is 17 residues long. The J segment lost 5 bases and the V segment lost 2 bases, leaving 11 bases of the junction unmatched. The germline V gene has CDR1 SSHAT and CDR2 FNYEAQ (reference sequence). Here the CDR3 DNA reads TGTGCCAGCAGCTTATCTTCCGGGACTAGCGAGAGCGAGACCCAGTACTTC. Translation: CASSLSSGTSESETQYF. Together with reference TRBV7-7 and TRBJ2-5, the CDR3 gives the full variable domain: GAGVSQSPRYKVTKRGQDVTLRCDPISSHATLYWYQQALGQGPEFLTYFNYEAQPDKSGLPSDRFSAERPEGSISTLTIQRTEQRDSAMYRCASSLSSGTSESETQYFGPGTRLLVL.

The J gene is TRBJ2-7, the V gene TRBV30; 8 nucleotides agree with TRBD1. Trimming removed 2 bases from V and 3 bases from J; junction bases left unmatched: 21. Germline CDR1 is GTSNPN and CDR2 is SVGIG (reference sequence). This CDR3 region has 19 residues. The DNA of the CDR3 is TGTGCCTGGAGTAGGGGAATGCATAATGACAGGGGCAAGGTCTACGAGCAGTACTTC. Protein product: CAWSRGMHNDRGKVYEQYF.

This clone came up a few times. This sequence joins TRBV7-9 and TRBJ2-7; tentatively, D is TRBD1 (5 bases). This CDR3 is 15 amino acids long. Germline V gene lookup returns CDR1 SEHNR and CDR2 FQNEAQ (reference sequence). The V end lost 6 bases, the J end lost 3 bases, and 18 bases lay between the germline ends. CDR3 nucleotide sequence: TGTGCCAGCAGTCATGGGGCGCGAAATCTCTACGAGCAGTACTTC. Amino acid sequence: CASSHGARNLYEQYF. Variable domain in full (rest from reference TRBV7-9 and TRBJ2-7): DTGVSQNPRHKITKRGQNVTFRCDPISEHNRLYWYRQTLGQGPEFLTYFQNEAQLEKSRLLSDRFSAERPKGSFSTLEIQRTEQGDSAMYLCASSHGARNLYEQYFGPGTRLTVT.

The chain has TRBV30 and TRBJ2-1, with a possible D match to TRBD2 (7 bases). Germline V gene data show CDR1 as GTSNPN and CDR2 as SVGIG (reference sequence). V was pared by 5 bases and J by 2 bases, with 16 bases between. This CDR3 is 15 amino acids long. Written as DNA, the CDR3 is TGTGCCTGGTTTGGGGGGGCGGGGGCCTACAATGAGCAGTTCTTC. Translated, it gives CAWFGGAGAYNEQFF.

V and J are TRBV19 and TRBJ1-1; D is unclear. The CDR3 length is 22 residues. Germline-derived CDR1 and CDR2 are LNHDA and SQIVND (reference sequence). The V and J ends lost 4 bases and 5 bases respectively, with 38 bases between them. Here the CDR3 DNA reads TGTGCCAGTAGTACCCCTATGAGGAAAGAACACCACAAAAATCTCGGGGATACTGAAGCTTTCTTT. Translated: CASSTPMRKEHHKNLGDTEAFF.

The V gene is TRBV13, the J gene TRBJ2-7; 7 bases map to TRBD1. The V gene end was trimmed by 5 bases and the J gene end by 5 bases; junction bases not matched to a gene: 9. CDR1 and CDR2 (germline): PRHDT, FYEKMQ (reference sequence). This CDR3 has 14 amino acids. The CDR3 nucleotides read TGTGCCAGCAGCCCCAATCCAACAGGGGACGAGCAGTACTTC. Translating it yields CASSPNPTGDEQYF.

V usage is TRBV7-9 and J usage is TRBJ2-3; 11 positions match TRBD2. The CDR3 covers 16 residues. With V trimmed by 6 bases and J by 2 bases, 7 bases remained unmatched. Per germline, CDR1 SEHNR and CDR2 FQNEAQ (reference sequence). The CDR3 nucleotides read TGTGCCAGCAGAAAGACTAGCGGGGAGGCCACAGATACGCAGTATTTT. Its protein is CASRKTSGEATDTQYF.

The J gene is TRBJ1-1, the V gene TRBV15; D call uncertain. Per the germline V gene, CDR1 is LNHNV and CDR2 is YYDKDF (reference sequence). V was pared by 1 base and J by 0 bases, with 9 bases between. This CDR3 region has 15 residues. CDR3 DNA sequence: TGTGCCACCAGCAGAGGGGATCTCATGAACACTGAAGCTTTCTTT. The encoded protein is CATSRGDLMNTEAFF.

V gene TRBV6-5 combines with J gene TRBJ1-2; D perhaps matches TRBD1 (5 bases). This CDR3 is built from 15 residues. V gave up 0 bases and J gave up 0 bases, with 8 bases separating them. Per germline, CDR1 MNHEY and CDR2 SVGAGI. The DNA for the CDR3 is TGTGCCAGCAGTTACTCTTGGACATCTAACTATGGCTACACCTTC. Translating it yields CASSYSWTSNYGYTF.

This clone showed up just a few times. This chain joins TRBV27 and TRBJ2-7; 12 bases map to TRBD1. CDR1 MNHEY and CDR2 SMNVEV come from the germline V gene (reference sequence). The CDR3 length is 15 residues. V trimming: 3 bases; J trimming: 5 bases; junction bases outside the gene matches: 5. CDR3: CASSFLGQGADEQYF. The CDR3, as DNA: TGTGCCAGCAGTTTTCTGGGACAGGGGGCAGACGAGCAGTACTTC.

The V and J genes are TRBV28 and TRBJ2-7; the D gene could be TRBD1 or TRBD2 (6 bases each). V gave up 6 bases and J gave up 2 bases, with 14 bases separating them. Germline V lookup: CDR1 MDHEN, CDR2 SYDVKM. CDR3 length: 14 residues. This chain's CDR3 is CASSLTGTPYEQYF. The DNA for the CDR3 is TGTGCCAGCAGCTTAACAGGGACTCCCTACGAGCAGTACTTC.

This clone was detected only once. The rearrangement links TRBV18 to TRBJ1-2; weak D call: TRBD1 (5 bases). Trimming pared 3 bases from V and 4 bases from J, leaving 12 bases between. Germline assignment: CDR1 KGHSH and CDR2 LQKENI. This CDR3 region has 14 residues. The DNA for the CDR3 is TGTGCCAGCTCACCTCCGACAGACACCTATGGCTACACCTTC. It translates to CASSPPTDTYGYTF.

The rearrangement uses TRBV19 and TRBJ1-5; D possibly corresponds to TRBD1 (5 bases). Trimming pared 4 bases from V and 7 bases from J, leaving 8 bases between. CDR3 length equals 12 residues. Per germline, CDR1 LNHDA and CDR2 SQIVND (reference sequence). The CDR3 loop reads CASSTREQPQHF. The CDR3 nucleotides are TGTGCCAGTAGTACCAGGGAACAGCCCCAGCATTTT.

The rearrangement joins TRBV12-3 or TRBV12-4 to TRBJ2-2; D ambiguous. The CDR3 runs to 13 residues. Trimming left V 5 bases short and J 7 bases short, with 11 bases between. The CDR3 sequence is CASSPRRIGELFF. The CDR3 nucleotides are TGTGCCAGCAGTCCGCGGCGCATCGGGGAGCTGTTTTTT.

This clone was counted once. This chain joins TRBV28 and TRBJ2-1; D might be TRBD1 (6 bases). Germline V gene data show CDR1 as MDHEN and CDR2 as SYDVKM. The V end lost 1 base, the J end lost 7 bases, and 17 bases lay between the germline ends. The CDR3 is 16 amino acids. The CDR3 DNA sequence: TGTGCCAGCAGTTTATCCAGTGCCGGACAGAAAAATGAGCAGTTCTTC. Translation gives CASSLSSAGQKNEQFF.

The gene calls are TRBV18 and TRBJ2-7; D is perhaps TRBD1 (6 bases). The CDR3 extends over 14 amino acids. V shed 3 bases and J shed 0 bases, with 9 bases lying between them. Germline CDR1 KGHSH, CDR2 LQKENI. CDR3 amino acids: CASSPQDSSYEQYF. The DNA of the CDR3 is TGTGCCAGCTCACCGCAGGACAGCTCCTACGAGCAGTACTTC.

The chain recombines TRBV19 with TRBJ2-3, with TRBD2 identical over 8 bases. CDR1 and CDR2 (germline): LNHDA, SQIVND (reference sequence). The CDR3 consists of 16 residues. The ends lost 3 bases at V and 1 base at J; junction bases unmatched: 6. CDR3 DNA: TGTGCCAGTAGTATTGGGCTAGCGGGTCGCACAGATACGCAGTATTTT. This sequence encodes CASSIGLAGRTDTQYF.